This T cell receptor beta chain was profiled in a study of tumor-infiltrating lymphocytes in localized non-small cell lung cancer. In its sample, this clone was seen a few times. Antigen unknown. CDR1 is MDHEN, CDR2 SYDVKM, per germline. The CDR3 length is 13 residues. After removal of 7 bases from V and 3 bases from J, the junction contained 6 bases not matched to a gene. General observations from the study: Recurrence-free survival showed no association with tumor T-cell fraction. TCRbeta sequencing showed higher T cell infiltration in tumors than uninvolved lung. Available tissue quantity limited TCR sequencing to a patient subset.

Clones were read by immunoSEQ multiplex PCR, and TCRdb kept only the in-frame ones, dropping some. Of 20,000 to 25,000 clones in the sample, 60% to 75% were seen once. The J gene is TRBJ2-7, the V gene TRBV28; TRBD1 matches at 7 bases. Sequences were obtained from lung tumor tissue. This sequence was found in a human donor with non-small cell lung cancer. CDR3 in DNA: TGTGCCAGCACAACGACAGGGAACTACGAGCAGTACTTC. Its protein product is CASTTTGNYEQYF. Full variable domain (rest looked up from reference TRBV28 and TRBJ2-7): DVKVTQSSRYLVKRTGEKVFLECVQDMDHENMFWYRQDPGLGLRLIYFSYDVKMKEKGDIPEGYSVSREKKERFSLILESASTNQTSMYLCASTTTGNYEQYFGPGTRLTVT.